These 23 T cell receptor beta chains came from one sample sequenced in a study of shared T cell receptors in the human thymus. Measured with immunoSEQ multiplex PCR; TCRdb has only the in-frame clones, and not every one. Of almost 550,000 clones listed, 75% to 85% are singletons. These data also featured in a second study, about human thymus T cells.

Material: thymocytes. These receptors were collected from a boy under three years old with a congenital heart defect.

The V gene is TRBV6-5, the J gene TRBJ1-4; tentative D call: TRBD1 (5 bases). Germline lookup yields CDR1 MNHEY and CDR2 SVGAGI. The V end was cut by 6 bases, the J end by 11 bases, with 16 bases between. The CDR3 length is 13 residues. The CDR3 DNA is TGTGCCAGCAGCCCCGGGACTTTGAAGAAACTGTTTTTT. This gives the protein CASSPGTLKKLFF.

Only a few counts were recorded for this clone. The chain links TRBV19 to TRBJ1-2; no reliable D call. From germline, CDR1 is LNHDA and CDR2 SQIVND (reference sequence). V was clipped by 9 bases and J by 5 bases, with 16 bases between them. This CDR3 spans 13 amino acids. This chain's CDR3 is CASRADNAYGYTF. DNA for the CDR3: TGTGCCAGCCGTGCTGACAACGCATATGGCTACACCTTC.

Only one count was recorded for this clone. V gene TRBV4-1 combines with J gene TRBJ2-1, with 11 bases aligning to TRBD2. The CDR3 has 20 amino acids. J was trimmed by 0 bases and V by 5 bases; bases with no gene match: 15. Germline lookup yields CDR1 MGHRA and CDR2 YSYEKL. Here the CDR3 DNA reads TGCGCCAGCAGCGATATAGCGGGAGGGCCCACTCCCAGCTCCTACAATGAGCAGTTCTTC. Protein sequence: CASSDIAGGPTPSSYNEQFF.

This clone was counted a few times. The gene calls are TRBV28 and TRBJ2-7; 10 bases fit TRBD2. V lost 5 bases and J lost 0; bases outside the gene matches: 13. The CDR3 totals 18 residues. The germline gives CDR1 MDHEN, CDR2 SYDVKM. CDR3 nucleotide sequence: TGTGCCAGCAGTCTCCCGAGGGGAACTAGCGGGGACTCCTACGAGCAGTACTTC. Translating gives CASSLPRGTSGDSYEQYF.

This rearrangement joins TRBV4-2 to TRBJ1-1, with 8 bases aligning to TRBD1. This CDR3 spans 15 amino acids. Germline V gene lookup returns CDR1 LGHNA and CDR2 YNFKEQ. V was clipped by 1 base and J by 0 bases; unmatched bases: 1. This chain's CDR3 is CASSQAGGLNTEAFF. CDR3 sequence (DNA): TGTGCCAGCAGCCAAGCAGGGGGCTTGAACACTGAAGCTTTCTTT.

The gene calls are TRBV5-1 and TRBJ2-7, with unresolved D. The CDR3 has 13 residues. V shed 4 bases and J shed 5 bases, with 13 bases lying between them. Germline V gene data show CDR1 as SGHRS and CDR2 as YFSETQ. CDR3: CASSPPSADEQYF. The DNA for the CDR3 is TGCGCCAGCAGCCCGCCCAGCGCGGACGAGCAGTACTTC.

The table lists this clone with a few counts. The J gene is TRBJ1-2, the V gene TRBV6-6; 7 nucleotides match TRBD1. Germline CDR1 is MNHNY and CDR2 is SVGAGI (reference sequence). The CDR3 has 15 residues. The V and J ends lost 6 bases and 5 bases, in that order; junction bases with no gene match: 12. CDR3 sequence (DNA): TGTGCCAGCAGAGACATTTGGACAGGAACTTATGGCTACACCTTC. Its protein is CASRDIWTGTYGYTF.

The chain combines TRBV5-1 with TRBJ2-3; 8 positions match TRBD1. This CDR3 is 15 amino acids long. CDR1 is SGHRS, CDR2 YFSETQ, per germline. Germline trimming cut 5 bases from V and 1 base from J; bases unmatched to any gene: 6. Here the CDR3 DNA reads TGCGCCAGCAGACCAGGGGGCGTGGGCACAGATACGCAGTATTTT. Protein sequence: CASRPGGVGTDTQYF.

The chain has TRBV19 and TRBJ1-4, with TRBD1 matching over 9 bases. The germline CDR1 and CDR2 sequences are LNHDA and SQIVND (reference sequence). The CDR3 is 17 residues long. V shed 0 bases and J 4 bases; nucleotides not matched to a gene: 6. The CDR3 nucleotides read TGTGCCAGTAGTATAGAGCCAGGACAGGGGATTAATGAAAAACTGTTTTTT. Its protein is CASSIEPGQGINEKLFF. The full variable domain, completed using reference TRBV19 and TRBJ1-4, is DGGITQSPKYLFRKEGQNVTLSCEQNLNHDAMYWYRQDPGQGLRLIYYSQIVNDFQKGDIAEGYSVSREKKESFPLTVTSAQKNPTAFYLCASSIEPGQGINEKLFFGSGTQLSVL.

V usage is TRBV5-6 and J usage is TRBJ1-2, with 8 positions matching TRBD1. The germline gives CDR1 SGHDT, CDR2 YYEEEE. V shed 0 bases, J shed 2 bases, and the junction held 9 bases outside the gene matches. The CDR3 loop spans 17 amino acids. For the CDR3, the DNA is TGTGCCAGCAGCTTGGGACAGGGGCCAACTTCGAACTATGGCTACACCTTC. Protein sequence: CASSLGQGPTSNYGYTF.

The gene calls are TRBV30 and TRBJ2-7; perhaps TRBD2 as D (6 bases). V gave up 3 bases and J gave up 5 bases, with 14 bases separating them. CDR1 and CDR2 from the germline V gene are GTSNPN and SVGIG (reference sequence). This CDR3 is built from 13 residues. The CDR3 reads CAWSGREIHEQYF. For the CDR3, the DNA is TGTGCCTGGAGCGGACGGGAGATCCACGAGCAGTACTTC.

This clone occurred once. The chain joins TRBV2 to TRBJ1-1; TRBD1 aligns across 7 bases. In germline, CDR1 is SNHLY, CDR2 FYNNEI. V shed 6 bases and J 6 bases; nucleotides not matched to a gene: 7. The CDR3 length is 13 residues. CDR3 nucleotide sequence: TGTGCCAGCAGCGCTGACAGGGTAGCTGAAGCTTTCTTT. Translated: CASSADRVAEAFF.

This clone has a handful of counts. This rearrangement joins TRBV28 to TRBJ1-1, with D tentatively TRBD1 (6 bases). The V end was cut by 6 bases, the J end by 6 bases, with 14 bases between. This CDR3 is built from 13 residues. CDR1 MDHEN and CDR2 SYDVKM come from the germline V gene. This chain's CDR3 is CASRITGSAEAFF. The CDR3, as DNA: TGTGCCAGCAGGATAACAGGGAGCGCTGAAGCTTTCTTT.

The CDR3 region is CASSQVFGGWGQETQYF. In nucleotides, the CDR3 is TGTGCCAGCAGCCAAGTGTTCGGGGGATGGGGTCAAGAGACCCAGTACTTC. The rearrangement uses TRBV14 and TRBJ2-5; maybe TRBD2 (6 bases). The length of the CDR3 is 17 residues. V gave up 1 base and J gave up 2 bases, with 17 bases separating them. From germline, CDR1 is SGHDN and CDR2 FVKESK.

V usage is TRBV5-1 and J usage is TRBJ2-7, with TRBD1 as a possible D gene (7 bases). Germline CDR1 and CDR2: SGHRS and YFSETQ. V lost 4 bases and J lost 9, with 23 bases in between. There are 15 residues in the CDR3. The CDR3 is CASSGAGQVPAGQYF. The CDR3 DNA reads TGCGCCAGCAGCGGGGCCGGACAGGTCCCAGCGGGGCAGTACTTC.

The chain couples TRBV28 to TRBJ2-5; 10 nucleotides agree with TRBD2. CDR1 and CDR2 from the germline V gene are MDHEN and SYDVKM. The CDR3 extends over 16 amino acids. V gave up 3 bases and J gave up 3 bases; unmatched junction bases: 7. CDR3 DNA sequence: TGTGCCAGCAGTTTCCCTAGCGGGAGTATGGAAGAGACCCAGTACTTC. Residues: CASSFPSGSMEETQYF.

Written as DNA, the CDR3 is TGTGCCAGCAAAAGGCTAGCGGGAGTTAGACACAATGAGCAGTTCTTC. This sequence encodes CASKRLAGVRHNEQFF. V is TRBV2 and J is TRBJ2-1; TRBD2 agrees at 10 bases. J lost 5 bases, V lost 7 bases, and 11 bases had no gene match. The CDR3 sequence is 16 residues long. Germline V gene lookup returns CDR1 SNHLY and CDR2 FYNNEI.

A note on this clone: A junction end diverges from the germline sequence, so it may reflect a read error. V is TRBV11-2 and J is TRBJ2-7, with D hard to call. CDR3 length equals 15 residues. In germline, CDR1 is SGHAT, CDR2 FQNNGV. This CDR3 is CASSVDPQAAYEQYF. The CDR3 region has the DNA TGTGCCAGCAGCGTAGACCCCCAGGCCGCCTACGAGCAGTACTTC.

This clone showed up just a few times. The rearrangement links TRBV19 to TRBJ1-5; a possible D gene is TRBD1 (6 bases). The ends were cut back, 7 bases at V and 3 bases at J, with 10 bases in the middle. CDR1 is LNHDA and CDR2 is SQIVND in the germline V gene (reference sequence). The CDR3 covers 13 residues. DNA for the CDR3: TGTGCCAGTACTAAGGGGGACAATCAGCCCCAGCATTTT. It yields the protein CASTKGDNQPQHF.

This chain joins TRBV4-3 and TRBJ2-3; 8 bases are shared with TRBD1. V shed 0 bases, J shed 4 bases, and the junction held 3 bases outside the gene matches. Per the germline V gene, CDR1 is LGHNA and CDR2 is YSLEER. This CDR3 has 15 residues. The CDR3 loop is CASSQDTGGADTQYF. In DNA form, the CDR3 reads TGCGCCAGCAGCCAAGATACAGGGGGTGCAGATACGCAGTATTTT.

The V and J genes are TRBV4-1 and TRBJ1-4; no clear D. Looked up from germline, CDR1 is MGHRA and CDR2 is YSYEKL. CDR3 length: 16 amino acids. V lost 4 bases to trimming and J lost 4 bases, with 16 bases between them. The DNA for the CDR3 is TGCGCCAGCAGCCCCAGAGGAGAGGGCTTTAATGAAAAACTGTTTTTT. Protein: CASSPRGEGFNEKLFF.

The chain combines TRBV7-2 with TRBJ2-7; D gene uncertain. The CDR3 has 12 residues. V was trimmed by 5 bases and J by 0 bases, leaving 5 bases between them. Germline loops: CDR1 SGHTA, CDR2 FQGNSA. The CDR3 region has the DNA TGTGCCAGCAGCCTTGTCTCCTACGAGCAGTACTTC. Its translation: CASSLVSYEQYF.

This clone was found once. The chain is built from TRBV5-6 and TRBJ2-7, with 11 positions matching TRBD2. The V gene end was trimmed by 5 bases and the J gene end by 0 bases; junction bases not matched to a gene: 4. CDR1 and CDR2 (germline): SGHDT, YYEEEE. The CDR3 is 15 amino acids. The CDR3 DNA sequence: TGTGCCAGCAGTATAGCGGGAGGGAGCTCCTACGAGCAGTACTTC. Protein product: CASSIAGGSSYEQYF. Together with reference TRBV5-6 and TRBJ2-7, the CDR3 gives the full variable domain: DAGVTQSPTHLIKTRGQQVTLRCSPKSGHDTVSWYQQALGQGPQFIFQYYEEEERQRGNFPDRFSGHQFPNYSSELNVNALLLGDSALYLCASSIAGGSSYEQYFGPGTRLTVT.